This entry describes one T cell receptor beta chain. The antigen is not known. This sample stems from a study of T-cell memory formation after mild COVID-19. Study observations and caveats: Researchers found some responding clones in pre-infection memory, a sign that cross-reactive memory joined.

Germline CDR1 and CDR2: SGHTA and FQGTGA. The V gene end was trimmed by 0 bases and the J gene end by 1 base; junction bases not matched to a gene: 7. The CDR3 spans 17 residues. TCRalpha and TCRbeta libraries used 5'RACE with constant-segment primers and UMIs. MiXCR, applied by TCRdb to the 5' RACE reads, yields one record per CDR3 protein. The sample contains some 120,000 distinct CDR3 sequences, 16% of which appear only once. This TCR came from an adult woman who had mild COVID-19 (a few samples of this study predate the infection). Cell type and time point are not known. This sequence joins TRBV7-3 and TRBJ2-3, with 7 bases identical to TRBD2. The specimen sequenced was PBMCs or a T cell subset sorted from them (not recorded which). CDR3: CASSLTPWLAGTDTQYF. In nucleotides, the CDR3 is TGTGCCAGCAGCTTAACCCCCTGGCTAGCGGGCACAGATACGCAGTATTTT.